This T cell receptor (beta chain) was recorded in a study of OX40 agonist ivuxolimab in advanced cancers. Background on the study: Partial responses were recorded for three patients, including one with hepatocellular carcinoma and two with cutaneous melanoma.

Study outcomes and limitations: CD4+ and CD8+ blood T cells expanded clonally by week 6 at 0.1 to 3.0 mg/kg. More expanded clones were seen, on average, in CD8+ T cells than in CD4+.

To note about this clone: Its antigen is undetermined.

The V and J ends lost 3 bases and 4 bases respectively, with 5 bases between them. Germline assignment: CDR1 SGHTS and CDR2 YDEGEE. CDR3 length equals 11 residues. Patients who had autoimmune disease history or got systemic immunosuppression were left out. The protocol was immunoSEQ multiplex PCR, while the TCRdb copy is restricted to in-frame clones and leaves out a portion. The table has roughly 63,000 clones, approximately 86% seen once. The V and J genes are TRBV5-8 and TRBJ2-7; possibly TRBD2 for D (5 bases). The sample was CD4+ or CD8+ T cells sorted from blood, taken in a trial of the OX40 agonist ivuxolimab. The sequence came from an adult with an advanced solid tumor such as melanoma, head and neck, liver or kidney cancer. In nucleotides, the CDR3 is TGTGCCAGCAGCTCGGGATACGAGCAGTACTTC. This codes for CASSSGYEQYF.